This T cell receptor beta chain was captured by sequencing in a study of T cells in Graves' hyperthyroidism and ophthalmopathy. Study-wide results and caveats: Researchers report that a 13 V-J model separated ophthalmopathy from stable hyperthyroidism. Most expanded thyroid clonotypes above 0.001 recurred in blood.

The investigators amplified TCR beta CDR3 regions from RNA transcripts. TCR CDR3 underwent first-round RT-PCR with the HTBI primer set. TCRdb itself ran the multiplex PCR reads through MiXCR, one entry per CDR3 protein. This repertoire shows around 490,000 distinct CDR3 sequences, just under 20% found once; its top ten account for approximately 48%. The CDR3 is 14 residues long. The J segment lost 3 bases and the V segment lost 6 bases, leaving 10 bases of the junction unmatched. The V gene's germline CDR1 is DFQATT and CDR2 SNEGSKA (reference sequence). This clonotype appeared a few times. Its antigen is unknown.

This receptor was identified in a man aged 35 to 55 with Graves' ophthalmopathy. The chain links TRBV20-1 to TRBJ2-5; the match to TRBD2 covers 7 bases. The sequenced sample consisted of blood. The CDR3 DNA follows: TGCAGTGCAAAGAGGCGGCTAGCGGAAGAGACCCAGTACTTC. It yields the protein CSAKRRLAEETQYF.